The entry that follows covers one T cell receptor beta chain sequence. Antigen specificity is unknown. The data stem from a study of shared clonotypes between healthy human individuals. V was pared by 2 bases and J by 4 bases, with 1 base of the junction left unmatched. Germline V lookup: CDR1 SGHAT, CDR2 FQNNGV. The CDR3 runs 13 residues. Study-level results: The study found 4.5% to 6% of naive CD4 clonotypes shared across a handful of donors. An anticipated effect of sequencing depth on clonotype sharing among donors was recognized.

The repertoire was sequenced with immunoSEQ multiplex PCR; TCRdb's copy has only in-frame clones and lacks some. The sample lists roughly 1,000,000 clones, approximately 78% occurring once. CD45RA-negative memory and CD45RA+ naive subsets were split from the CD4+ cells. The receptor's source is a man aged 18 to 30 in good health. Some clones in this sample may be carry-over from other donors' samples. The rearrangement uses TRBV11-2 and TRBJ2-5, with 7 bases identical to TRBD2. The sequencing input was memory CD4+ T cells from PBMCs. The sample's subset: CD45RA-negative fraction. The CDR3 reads CASSLQRGETQYF. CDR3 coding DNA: TGTGCCAGCAGCTTACAGCGGGGAGAGACCCAGTACTTC.